These 30 T cell receptor beta chains originate from one sample sequenced in a study of somatic mutations in cytotoxic T cells in rheumatoid arthritis. This table comes from immunoSEQ multiplex PCR, and its TCRdb copy is limited to in-frame clones, with some not included. The sample shows about 4,700 clones, around 78% of them seen only once. Source material: CD8+ T cells sorted from blood. The receptors derive from a man between 65 and 85 years old with rheumatoid arthritis.

The chain combines TRBV4-2 with TRBJ2-5; D may be TRBD2 (6 bases). V was pared by 0 bases and J by 2 bases, with 10 bases between. This CDR3 is 15 amino acids long. The germline V gene has CDR1 LGHNA and CDR2 YNFKEQ. DNA for the CDR3: TGTGCCAGCAGCCAAGATCTAGCGATACAAGAGACCCAGTACTTC. Translating gives CASSQDLAIQETQYF.

The chain links TRBV28 to TRBJ2-3; D not resolved. The CDR3 length is 14 residues. Germline assignment: CDR1 MDHEN and CDR2 SYDVKM. Trimming pared 2 bases from V and 4 bases from J, leaving 10 bases between. DNA of the CDR3: TGTGCCAGCAGTTTAGTGGTAGCTGCAGATACGCAGTATTTT. It specifies CASSLVVAADTQYF.

This chain links TRBV6-5 with TRBJ2-7; no clear D gene. Looked up from germline, CDR1 is MNHEY and CDR2 is SVGAGI. The CDR3 has 12 residues. The V gene lost 6 bases and the J gene lost 2 bases, with 8 bases spanning the gap. The CDR3 loop reads CASRLPTYEQYF. DNA of the CDR3: TGTGCCAGCAGGCTACCCACCTACGAGCAGTACTTC.

This chain uses TRBV7-3 with TRBJ2-1; 7 nucleotides match TRBD2. The CDR3 is made up of 15 amino acids. Germline V CDR1 and CDR2: SGHTA, FQGTGA. Trimming removed 1 base from V and 8 bases from J; junction bases left unmatched: 8. CDR3 in amino acids: CASSLNPAGVYEQFF. The CDR3 region has the DNA TGTGCCAGCAGCTTAAACCCTGCGGGAGTGTATGAGCAGTTCTTC.

The chain couples TRBV7-7 to TRBJ2-7; 11 bases match TRBD2. Germline assignment: CDR1 SSHAT and CDR2 FNYEAQ (reference sequence). V dropped 5 bases and J dropped 4; count of bases not matched to a gene: 7. This CDR3 contains 15 residues. CDR3 DNA: TGTGCCAGCAGCAAGGGACTAGCGGAGGGGTACGAGCAGTACTTC. Its protein is CASSKGLAEGYEQYF. The variable domain in full, completed from reference TRBV7-7 and TRBJ2-7, reads GAGVSQSPRYKVTKRGQDVTLRCDPISSHATLYWYQQALGQGPEFLTYFNYEAQPDKSGLPSDRFSAERPEGSISTLTIQRTEQRDSAMYRCASSKGLAEGYEQYFGPGTRLTVT.

This clone was found a few times. Other DNA sequences in this specimen translate into the identical CDR3. The chain has TRBV19 and TRBJ2-3, with 10 bases aligning to TRBD2. CDR1 is LNHDA, CDR2 SQIVND, per germline (reference sequence). The length of the CDR3 is 14 residues. After removal of 8 bases from V and 1 base from J, the junction contained 3 bases not matched to a gene. The CDR3 loop is CASSGTSGTDTQYF. CDR3 sequence (DNA): TGTGCCAGTTCCGGGACTAGCGGCACAGATACGCAGTATTTT.

The chain joins TRBV27 to TRBJ2-1; 7 nucleotides agree with TRBD2. Losses at the gene ends were 6 bases for V and 1 base for J; bases not matched to a gene: 6. Looked up from germline, CDR1 is MNHEY and CDR2 is SMNVEV (reference sequence). The CDR3 is made up of 15 amino acids. CDR3 residues: CASSLAVFSYNEQFF. The CDR3 nucleotides read TGTGCCAGCAGCCTAGCGGTCTTTTCCTACAATGAGCAGTTCTTC.

This sequence joins TRBV6-1 and TRBJ2-7; 11 bases match TRBD2. Germline V CDR1 and CDR2: MNHNS, SASEGT. The CDR3 covers 15 residues. Losses at the gene ends were 4 bases for V and 3 bases for J; bases not matched to a gene: 5. CDR3 sequence reads: CASSGGLAEIYEQYF. The CDR3 DNA reads TGTGCCAGCAGTGGGGGACTAGCGGAAATCTACGAGCAGTACTTC.

Turning to this clone: The sample has other DNA sequences that encode this CDR3 too. The chain carries TRBV15 and TRBJ1-5, with a tentative D call TRBD1 (5 bases). V gave up 5 bases and J gave up 0 bases, with 8 bases separating them. CDR3 length: 14 residues. CDR1 and CDR2 (germline): LNHNV, YYDKDF (reference sequence). CDR3 protein: CATSAGRSNQPQHF. CDR3 in DNA: TGTGCCACCAGCGCAGGGCGTAGCAATCAGCCCCAGCATTTT.

This sequence joins TRBV13 and TRBJ1-2; a weak D match, TRBD1 (5 bases). V was cut by 6 bases and J by 3 bases, with 14 bases left in between. The CDR3 runs 14 residues. CDR1 is PRHDT, CDR2 FYEKMQ, per germline (reference sequence). The CDR3 sequence is CASRNIREDYGYTF. CDR3 DNA: TGTGCCAGCAGAAATATCAGGGAAGACTATGGCTACACCTTC.

The chain uses TRBV10-3 and TRBJ1-1, with a tentative D call TRBD1 (5 bases). V gave up 2 bases and J gave up 4 bases, with 11 bases separating them. CDR1 ENHRY and CDR2 SYGVKD come from the germline V gene. This CDR3 has 14 residues. The CDR3 loop reads CAISEVTGGTEAFF. The CDR3 coding sequence is TGTGCCATCAGTGAGGTTACGGGGGGCACTGAAGCTTTCTTT.

V and J are TRBV9 and TRBJ2-6; D is uncertain. V lost 3 bases, J lost 0 bases, and 10 bases lay in between. The germline V gene encodes CDR1 SGDLS and CDR2 YYNGEE. This CDR3 is 16 amino acids long. The CDR3 here is CASSEFEFSGANVLTF. The CDR3 DNA follows: TGTGCCAGCAGCGAATTCGAGTTCTCTGGGGCCAACGTCCTGACTTTC.

This rearrangement joins TRBV5-1 to TRBJ1-2; 7 bases are a match to TRBD1. The length of the CDR3 is 17 residues. J was trimmed by 2 bases and V by 0 bases; bases with no gene match: 10. Germline V gene data show CDR1 as SGHRS and CDR2 as YFSETQ. The CDR3 DNA sequence: TGCGCCAGCAGCTTGGCCGGGGGACAGCGTCGCAACTATGGCTACACCTTC. Its translation: CASSLAGGQRRNYGYTF.

The chain uses TRBV27 and TRBJ2-7, with 11 bases fitting TRBD2. The CDR3 is 15 residues long. Losses at the gene ends were 5 bases for V and 4 bases for J; bases not matched to a gene: 7. Germline CDR1 reads MNHEY; CDR2 reads SMNVEV (reference sequence). CDR3 in DNA: TGTGCCAGCAGTAAAATAGCGGGGGGGCCGTACGAGCAGTACTTC. Translating it yields CASSKIAGGPYEQYF.

The chain is built from TRBV27 and TRBJ2-7; D not resolved. V dropped 3 bases and J dropped 0 bases, with 6 bases sitting between them. This CDR3 spans 13 amino acids. Germline CDR1 MNHEY, CDR2 SMNVEV (reference sequence). The CDR3 region is CASSFAGSYEQYF. As DNA, the CDR3 is TGTGCCAGCAGTTTTGCAGGCTCCTACGAGCAGTACTTC.

This clone ranks as medium-sized. The rearrangement joins TRBV7-2 to TRBJ2-7; 10 bases match TRBD1. The CDR3 covers 15 residues. Losses at the gene ends were 1 base for V and 6 bases for J; bases not matched to a gene: 6. Germline CDR1 reads SGHTA; CDR2 reads FQGNSA. CDR3 nucleotides: TGTGCCAGCAGCTTAGGATCGGGACAGGGGTTCGAGCAGTACTTC. This encodes CASSLGSGQGFEQYF.

The chain links TRBV19 to TRBJ1-1; TRBD1 is a possible D gene (5 bases). This CDR3 spans 13 amino acids. CDR1 is LNHDA and CDR2 is SQIVND in the germline V gene (reference sequence). V lost 7 bases, J lost 7 bases, and 16 bases lay in between. CDR3 in amino acids: CASIEAGVGEAFF. The CDR3 DNA is TGTGCCAGTATAGAAGCGGGGGTGGGTGAAGCTTTCTTT.

The V and J genes are TRBV4-2 and TRBJ2-7; D is perhaps TRBD1 (6 bases). The CDR3 consists of 15 residues. Germline CDR1 is LGHNA and CDR2 is YNFKEQ. V was clipped by 0 bases and J by 3 bases, with 12 bases between them. In nucleotides, the CDR3 is TGTGCCAGCAGCCAAGAAAAGGCAGGGGACTACGAGCAGTACTTC. It encodes CASSQEKAGDYEQYF.

This sequence joins TRBV9 and TRBJ2-1; D is perhaps TRBD2 (7 bases). The CDR3 runs 14 residues. V was clipped by 7 bases and J by 1 base, with 12 bases between them. The germline V gene has CDR1 SGDLS and CDR2 YYNGEE. The CDR3 bases are TGTGCCAGCGGAGGGGGGGAGTCCTACAATGAGCAGTTCTTC. It codes for CASGGGESYNEQFF.

The rearrangement uses TRBV19 and TRBJ2-5, with 7 bases lining up with TRBD2. CDR1 LNHDA and CDR2 SQIVND come from the germline V gene (reference sequence). There are 15 residues in the CDR3. V shed 6 bases and J 5 bases; nucleotides not matched to a gene: 12. The CDR3 DNA follows: TGTGCCAGTAGCCTCTGGGGCGGGGGAGGTGAGACCCAGTACTTC. It yields the protein CASSLWGGGGETQYF. Using reference TRBV19 and TRBJ2-5 for the parts outside the CDR3, the full variable domain is DGGITQSPKYLFRKEGQNVTLSCEQNLNHDAMYWYRQDPGQGLRLIYYSQIVNDFQKGDIAEGYSVSREKKESFPLTVTSAQKNPTAFYLCASSLWGGGGETQYFGPGTRLLVL.

The chain has TRBV27 and TRBJ2-5; 9 positions agree with TRBD1. The CDR3 has 16 residues. In germline, CDR1 is MNHEY, CDR2 SMNVEV (reference sequence). V shed 3 bases and J 5 bases; nucleotides not matched to a gene: 10. CDR3 loop: CASSFSPTGGWETQYF. The DNA of the CDR3 is TGTGCCAGCAGTTTCTCGCCGACAGGGGGGTGGGAGACCCAGTACTTC.

This chain uses TRBV21-1 with TRBJ1-3; the D call in the table, TRBD1, was not verified against the DNA. TRBV21-1 is marked as a pseudogene. The CDR3 loop spans 17 amino acids. The CDR3 nucleotides read TGTGCCAGCAGCAATGGACAGGGCACCCGTCCTGGAAACACCATATATTTT. Protein sequence: CASSNGQGTRPGNTIYF.

The J gene is TRBJ2-5, the V gene TRBV28; D might be TRBD1 (5 bases). The CDR3 covers 15 residues. Per the germline V gene, CDR1 is MDHEN and CDR2 is SYDVKM. The V end lost 4 bases, the J end lost 7 bases, and 19 bases lay between the germline ends. The CDR3 sequence is CASSSPFQTARTQYF. The CDR3 DNA sequence: TGTGCCAGCAGTTCTCCCTTCCAGACAGCTAGGACCCAGTACTTC.

The chain links TRBV9 to TRBJ1-3; 9 bases are a match to TRBD1. The V gene end was trimmed by 9 bases and the J gene end by 2 bases; junction bases not matched to a gene: 3. The CDR3 has 13 residues. From germline, CDR1 is SGDLS and CDR2 YYNGEE. The CDR3 loop is CATGTGTGNTIYF. The CDR3 DNA sequence: TGTGCCACCGGGACAGGGACTGGAAACACCATATATTTT.

The chain recombines TRBV27 with TRBJ2-3; a possible D gene is TRBD1 (5 bases). Germline values: CDR1 MNHEY, CDR2 SMNVEV (reference sequence). Trimming took 5 bases from V and 5 from J, leaving 8 bases between them. The CDR3 sequence is 12 residues long. The CDR3 region is CASSPQGDTQYF. The CDR3 region has the DNA TGTGCCAGCAGTCCGCAGGGAGATACGCAGTATTTT.

In this sample, this clone turned up once. V is TRBV4-1 and J is TRBJ1-2; D possibly corresponds to TRBD1 (6 bases). CDR3 size: 15 residues. Germline V gene lookup returns CDR1 MGHRA and CDR2 YSYEKL. Trimming left V 4 bases short and J 4 bases short, with 16 bases between. The CDR3 protein is CASSLSRGGVYGYTF. DNA of the CDR3: TGCGCCAGCAGCCTGAGTAGGGGGGGCGTCTATGGCTACACCTTC.

As DNA, the CDR3 is TGTGCCAGCAGCCCAATTCCGGGACAGGGGTGGGCCGGGGAGCTGTTTTTT. Encoded protein: CASSPIPGQGWAGELFF. The chain carries TRBV7-9 and TRBJ2-2; 10 positions match TRBD1. Germline V lookup: CDR1 SEHNR, CDR2 FQNEAQ (reference sequence). V shed 5 bases, J shed 6 bases, and the junction held 12 bases outside the gene matches. This CDR3 contains 17 residues.

The chain carries TRBV2 and TRBJ2-1, with 7 positions matching TRBD1. Germline V lookup: CDR1 SNHLY, CDR2 FYNNEI. The ends lost 6 bases at V and 0 bases at J; junction bases unmatched: 5. The CDR3 spans 15 residues. The DNA of the CDR3 is TGTGCCAGCAGCCACCGGGACAGCTCCTACAATGAGCAGTTCTTC. Its protein is CASSHRDSSYNEQFF.

CDR3 DNA sequence: TGTGCCAGCAGCATCTACAGGGGCGAGCAGTACTTC. Residues: CASSIYRGEQYF. This chain connects TRBV7-9 to TRBJ2-5, with 7 bases identical to TRBD1. The tail of the sequence fits TRBJ2-7 better, so the J call may be wrong. The CDR3 totals 12 residues. The germline gives CDR1 SEHNR, CDR2 FQNEAQ (reference sequence).

The chain has TRBV4-2 and TRBJ1-1, with D unclear. Trimming pared 0 bases from V and 8 bases from J, leaving 13 bases between. This CDR3 spans 14 amino acids. The germline V gene encodes CDR1 LGHNA and CDR2 YNFKEQ. The CDR3: CASSQDLYTEEAFF. For the CDR3, the DNA is TGTGCCAGCAGCCAAGATCTATATACCGAGGAAGCTTTCTTT.